This T cell receptor (beta chain) is drawn from a study of cytomegalovirus exposure and HLA in healthy donors. The sample holds a few counts of this clone. 60 Vbeta and 13 Jbeta primers were used in PCR. The repertoire was sequenced with immunoSEQ multiplex PCR; TCRdb's copy has only in-frame clones and lacks some. This repertoire shows 120,000 or so clones, 70% to 75% found once; its top ten account for approximately 4.1%. The CDR3 loop spans 16 amino acids. From germline, CDR1 is KGHSH and CDR2 LQKENI. J gave up 5 bases and V 0 bases, and 6 bases lay outside the gene matches. V and J are TRBV18 and TRBJ2-5; 10 bases map to TRBD1. The TCR was taken from a woman aged 40 to 50 in good health and CMV-seronegative. The sequenced sample consisted of PBMCs. This CDR3 reads CASSPPGQGKRETQYF. CDR3 DNA sequence: TGTGCCAGCTCACCACCGGGACAGGGGAAAAGGGAGACCCAGTACTTC.